Given below is one T cell receptor beta chain in context. Its specific antigen is unknown. The input lacks base qualities; no much larger clone sits a single base away. Over approximately 35 days, tumor-infiltrating lymphocyte cultures were grown in high-dose IL2 (roughly 5,600 U/mL) from about 6-13 tumor fragments. The sample originates from a study of CD4 T cells in lung cancer (dated by TCRdb to about 2019). Regarding the research as a whole: In the study, blood T cells of NSCLC patients were screened for responses to candidate mutation-encoded neoepitopes, and neoantigen-specific CD4+ T-cell clones and TCRs were isolated. The patients who underwent resection had lung adenocarcinoma or squamous cell carcinoma, were aged 60 to 69 when blood was donated, and were mostly former smokers. Treatments the patients had received before donating blood included platinum chemotherapy, and some of the patients were given nivolumab or pembrolizumab. The frequency of neoantigen-specific clonotypes in tumor resections, non-adjacent lung and cultured T-cell products was tracked by TCRB deep sequencing. What the authors observed across the whole study: Some responses derived from blood might reflect in vitro priming of naive T cells or cross-reactivity instead of memory responses to the cancer.

The receptor library was made with the immunoSEQ multiplex PCR assay. DNA was isolated using Qiagen DNeasy or QIAamp micro DNA kits, and TCRB was sequenced using the Adaptive Biotechnology human TCRB sequencing kit. An Illumina MiSeq was used to sequence the TCRB libraries. The study's own analysis went as follows. TCRB sequence data were analyzed with the kit provider's software, and tumor enrichment of clonotype templates was tested with Fisher's exact test. This immuneACCESS table, as held by TCRdb, lists in-frame sequences with V and J called but not all clones. Of the missing ones, under half trace to an unresolved V gene in checked studies; the others have no known cause. V and J calls and clone size come straight from that table; D and trimming were deduced from the DNA. The sample data list 950 to 1,300 clones, and around 56% of these were observed just once. 55% to 75% of the sample is held by the ten biggest clonotypes.

Sequencing was done on a sample of cultured cells derived from lung. The sequence was collected from a woman between 55 and 75 years old with non-small cell lung cancer.

The CDR3 has the sequence CASSLTGEHGYTF. DNA sequence: TGTGCCAGCAGCTTGACAGGGGAACATGGCTACACCTTC. The V and J genes are TRBV5-8 and TRBJ1-2, with 7 junctional bases fitting TRBD1. V has 1 base trimmed and J has 6 bases trimmed; junction bases matching no gene number 3. The CDR3, from cysteine to phenylalanine, totals 13 residues. CDR3 DNA is the only sequence kept; it has 39 bases, read in frame from the first base. CDR1 and CDR2 were assigned from the germline V gene as SGHTS and YDEGEE.